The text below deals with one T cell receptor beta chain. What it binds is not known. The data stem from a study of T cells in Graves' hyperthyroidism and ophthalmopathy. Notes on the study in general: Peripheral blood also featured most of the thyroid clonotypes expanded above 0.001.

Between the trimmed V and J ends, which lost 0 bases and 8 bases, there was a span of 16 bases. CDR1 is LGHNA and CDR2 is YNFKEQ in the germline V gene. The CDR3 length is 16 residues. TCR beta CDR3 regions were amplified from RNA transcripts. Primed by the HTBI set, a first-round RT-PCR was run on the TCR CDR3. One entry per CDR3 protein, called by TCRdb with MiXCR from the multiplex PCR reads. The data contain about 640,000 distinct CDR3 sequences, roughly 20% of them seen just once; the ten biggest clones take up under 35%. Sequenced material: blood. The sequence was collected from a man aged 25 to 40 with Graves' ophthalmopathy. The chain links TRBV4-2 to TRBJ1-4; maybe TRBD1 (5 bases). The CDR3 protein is CASSQDPGGTSEKLFF. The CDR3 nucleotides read TGTGCCAGCAGCCAAGATCCGGGCGGGACGTCAGAAAAACTGTTTTTT.